The subject of this entry is one T cell receptor beta chain. Roughly 9.2 milliliters of peripheral blood were drawn from each donor into EDTA-treated tubes. The entry originates in a study of blood T cells in healthy people across ages. Overall study: About one barcoded beta molecule per two T cells was the capture yield of template switching.

Germline CDR1 and CDR2: MGHRA and YSYEKL. V gave up 1 base and J gave up 1 base, with 7 bases separating them. The CDR3 covers 14 residues. Primers used in a second PCR of roughly 7 to 12 cycles were a sample-barcoded 5' primer and a J-beta primer mix. Carrying 12 random nucleotides, a template-switch adaptor labeled each individual cDNA molecule. Per-sample output comprised a minimum of 2.5 million paired-end reads containing CDR3. TCRdb ran MiXCR on the 5' RACE reads and lists one entry per CDR3 protein. The sample lists 1.5 million to 2 million distinct CDR3 sequences, about 31% occurring once. This sequence was found in a woman younger than 45 in good health. This chain uses TRBV4-1 with TRBJ1-1, with D unresolved. The sequenced sample was blood. The CDR3 region is CASSQGPANTEAFF. The CDR3 DNA follows: TGCGCCAGCAGCCAAGGTCCGGCGAACACTGAAGCTTTCTTT.